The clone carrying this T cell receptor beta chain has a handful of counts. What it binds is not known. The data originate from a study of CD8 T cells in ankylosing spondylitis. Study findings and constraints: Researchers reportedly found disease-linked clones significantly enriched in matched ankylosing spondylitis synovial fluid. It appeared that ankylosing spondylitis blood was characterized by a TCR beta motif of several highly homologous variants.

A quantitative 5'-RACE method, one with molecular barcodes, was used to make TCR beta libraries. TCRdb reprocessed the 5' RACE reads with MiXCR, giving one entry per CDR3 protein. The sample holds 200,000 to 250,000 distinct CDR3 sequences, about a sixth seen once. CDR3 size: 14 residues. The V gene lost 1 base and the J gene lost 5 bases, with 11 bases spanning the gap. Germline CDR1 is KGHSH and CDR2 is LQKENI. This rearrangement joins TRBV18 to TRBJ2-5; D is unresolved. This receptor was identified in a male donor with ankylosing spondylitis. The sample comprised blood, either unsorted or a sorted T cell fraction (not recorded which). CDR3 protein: CASSPLGLDETQYF. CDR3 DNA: TGTGCCAGCTCACCACTGGGTCTGGACGAGACCCAGTACTTC.